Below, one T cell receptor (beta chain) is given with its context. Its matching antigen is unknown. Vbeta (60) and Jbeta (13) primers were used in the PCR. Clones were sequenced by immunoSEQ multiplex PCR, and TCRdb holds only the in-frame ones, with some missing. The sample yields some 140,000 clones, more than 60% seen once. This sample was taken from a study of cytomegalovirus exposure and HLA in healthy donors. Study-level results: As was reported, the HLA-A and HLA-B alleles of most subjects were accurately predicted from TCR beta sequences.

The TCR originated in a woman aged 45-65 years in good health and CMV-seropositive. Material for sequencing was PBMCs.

The CDR3 coding sequence is TGTGCCAGTAGTGTTGTTCTTGGGGGCAACACAGATACGCAGTATTTT. It is translated as CASSVVLGGNTDTQYF. V usage is TRBV19 and J usage is TRBJ2-3; possible D gene TRBD1, 6 bases. The CDR3 runs 16 residues. Trimming left V 5 bases short and J 2 bases short, with 17 bases between. The germline gives CDR1 LNHDA, CDR2 SQIVND (reference sequence).